The rows below give T cell receptor beta chains drawn from one sample of a study of response to subunit inactivated influenza vaccine. TCRdb re-analysed the RT-PCR reads in MiXCR, keeping a single row per CDR3 protein. Of approximately 490,000 distinct CDR3 sequences listed, approximately 7.8% are singletons. The specimen was PBMCs from blood, collected around 2 years after vaccination. The receptors here all came from a man aged 50 to 75 who received an inactivated influenza vaccine. Each CDR3 is given with its conserved first and last residue. A D gene is named only where the DNA matches it firmly. Some rows have no size entry. The others give once, few or many, or a class for an expanded clone.

clone_size	d_call	v_call	j_call	cdr3_aa	cdr3_nt
NA	TRBD2	TRBV7-9	TRBJ2-2	CASSLKALAGGTGELFF	TGTGCCAGCAGCTTAAAGGCACTAGCGGGGGGAACCGGGGAGCTGTTTTTT
NA	NA	TRBV19	TRBJ1-5	CASSSGTGGSIKAQHF	TGTGCCAGTAGTAGCGGGACCGGGGGGTCAATCAAGGCCCAGCATTTT
NA	TRBD1	TRBV2	TRBJ2-1	CASQQLTGESEQFF	TGTGCCAGCCAACAACTGACAGGGGAAAGTGAGCAGTTCTTC
NA	NA	TRBV6-1	TRBJ2-7	CASSQAPILSYEQYF	TGTGCCAGCTCGCAAGCGCCTATTCTCTCCTACGAGCAGTACTTC
NA	TRBD1	TRBV5-1	TRBJ1-1	CASSLAAHRGTEAFF	TGCGCCAGCAGCTTGGCCGCGCACAGGGGCACTGAAGCTTTCTTT
few	NA	TRBV15	TRBJ2-1	CATSRGGEAHNEQFF	TGTGCCACCAGCAGAGGGGGGGAGGCCCACAATGAGCAGTTCTTC
few	NA	TRBV28	TRBJ2-5	CASSLPRELRETQYF	TGTGCCAGCAGTCTTCCCCGAGAGCTAAGGGAGACCCAGTACTTC
NA	NA	TRBV18	TRBJ1-1	CASSPLRAENTEAFF	TGTGCCAGCTCACCGCTGAGGGCGGAGAACACTGAAGCTTTCTTT
few	TRBD1	TRBV6-2/TRBV6-3	TRBJ2-7	CASSPGQGFMVYEQYF	TGTGCCAGCAGTCCGGGACAGGGCTTTATGGTCTACGAGCAGTACTTC
many	TRBD1	TRBV6-1	TRBJ2-1	CASSQGTGGNEQFF	TGTGCCAGCAGTCAGGGGACAGGGGGCAATGAGCAGTTCTTC
many	TRBD1	TRBV4-1	TRBJ2-7	CASSQRDSDSYEQYF	TGCGCCAGCAGCCAACGGGACAGCGACTCCTACGAGCAGTACTTC
few	TRBD2	TRBV12-3/TRBV12-4	TRBJ2-3	CASSLGTSGFTDTQYF	TGTGCCAGCAGTCTCGGGACTAGCGGGTTTACAGATACGCAGTATTTT
NA	NA	TRBV11-2	TRBJ2-7	CASSHLSGRAYEQYF	TGTGCCAGCAGCCACCTTAGCGGTAGGGCCTACGAGCAGTACTTC
few	NA	TRBV11-2	TRBJ2-3	CASSLDRLRRDTQYF	TGTGCCAGCAGCTTAGACAGGTTACGAAGGGATACGCAGTATTTT
NA	TRBD1	TRBV4-1	TRBJ1-2	CASSRTTGGYGYTF	TGCGCCAGCAGCCGGACGACAGGGGGCTATGGCTACACCTTC
NA	NA	TRBV4-3	TRBJ2-2	CASSQEPGPTNTGELFF	TGCGCCAGCAGCCAAGAACCCGGACCGACGAACACCGGGGAGCTGTTTTTT
NA	NA	TRBV25-1	TRBJ2-7	CASSEEGTSYEQYF	TGTGCCAGCAGTGAAGAAGGCACCTCCTACGAGCAGTACTTC
many	TRBD2	TRBV20-1	TRBJ2-1	CSATGLASKISSYNEQFF	TGCAGTGCTACAGGACTAGCCTCAAAAATTAGCTCCTACAATGAGCAGTTCTTC
NA	NA	TRBV9	TRBJ2-7	CASSVGDGGSYEQYF	TGTGCCAGCAGCGTTGGGGACGGCGGCTCCTACGAGCAGTACTTC
few	NA	TRBV9	TRBJ1-6	CASSVGGDNSPLHF	TGTGCCAGCAGCGTTGGGGGTGATAATTCACCCCTCCACTTT